Listed below are T cell receptor beta chains from one sample, sequenced in a study of human T cells and chemical hapten exposure. TCRdb called the 5' RACE reads again in MiXCR, with one record for every CDR3 protein. This sample has about 140,000 distinct CDR3 sequences, with 4.1% found just once. The receptor set was obtained from a female donor in good health. The CDR3 runs from the conserved cysteine through the conserved F or W. The D gene is left open where the match is weak. A row's size may be missing; if present it is once, few, many or a size class.

>TRBD2|TRBV12-3/TRBV12-4|.|TRBJ2-3
TGTGCCAGCAGTTCCCTTACGCTAGCGGGGGGTACAGATACGCAGTATTTT
CASSSLTLAGGTDTQYF
>TRBD1|TRBV6-5|many|TRBJ2-1
TGTGCCAGCAGCTGGGACAGATACAATGAGCAGTTCTTC
CASSWDRYNEQFF
>.|TRBV5-4|many|TRBJ1-4
TGTGCCAGCAGCCCGGGACTAGTGGCTGAAAAACTGTTTTTT
CASSPGLVAEKLFF
>.|TRBV28|many|TRBJ1-5
TGTGCCAGCAGTTTCAGAGTCAATCAGCCCCAGCATTTT
CASSFRVNQPQHF
>.|TRBV7-8|.|TRBJ2-7
TGTGCCAGCAGCTTAGCGGACGCGGCCTCCTACGAGCAGTACTTC
CASSLADAASYEQYF
>.|TRBV20-1|many|TRBJ2-7
TGCAGTGCTAGTGATGTTCTAAGCAGCTCCTACGAGCAGTACTTC
CSASDVLSSSYEQYF
>TRBD2|TRBV10-3|few|TRBJ2-2
TGTGCCATCCGCCGGAGAATAGCGGGGGCCCACGGGAACACCGGGGAGCTGTTTTTT
CAIRRRIAGAHGNTGELFF
>TRBD1|TRBV19|few|TRBJ2-2
TGTGCCAGTAGGCCGGGACAGGGCCTAACCGGGGAGCTGTTTTTT
CASRPGQGLTGELFF
>TRBD2|TRBV9|many|TRBJ2-1
TGTGCCAGCAGCGTAGATACTAGCGGGGGCCTAGACCTGTTCTTC
CASSVDTSGGLDLFF
>.|TRBV7-7|many|TRBJ1-4
TGTGCCAGCTCCAGGGCTGAGAATGAAAAACTGTTTTTT
CASSRAENEKLFF
>TRBD2|TRBV29-1|many|TRBJ2-1
TGCAGCGTTGGACCCGCGGGGGGAATAGGTGAGCAGTTCTTC
CSVGPAGGIGEQFF
>.|TRBV20-1|many|TRBJ2-1
TGCAGTGCTAGAGAGGATCGAAGTAATGAGCAGTTCTTC
CSAREDRSNEQFF
>TRBD1|TRBV7-2|few|TRBJ1-1
TGTGCCAGCAGCTTAGTAAGGACAGGGGTCGGGGGCACTGAAGCTTTCTTT
CASSLVRTGVGGTEAFF
>.|TRBV5-1|many|TRBJ1-1
TGCGCCAGCAGCTTAGGCAGGGGTGCTGAAGCTTTCTTT
CASSLGRGAEAFF
>TRBD2|TRBV24-1|many|TRBJ2-3
TGTGCCACCAGTGATTTTGGACTAGCGGGGGGAAGCACAGATACGCAGTATTTT
CATSDFGLAGGSTDTQYF
>.|TRBV4-2|many|TRBJ2-3
TGTGCCAGCAGCCAAGATGGGGGGCCAAGCACAGATACGCAGTATTTT
CASSQDGGPSTDTQYF
>.|TRBV21-1|many|TRBJ2-7
TGTGCCAGCAGCACCCCGAACGCAGGGGTTTACGAGCAGTACTTC
CASSTPNAGVYEQYF
>TRBD1|TRBV6-5|.|TRBJ1-2
TGTGCCAGCAGTTACTGGGGACAGAACTATGGCTACACCTTC
CASSYWGQNYGYTF
>.|TRBV12-3/TRBV12-4|few|TRBJ1-6
TGTGCCAGCAGTTTGGGCAGGGTAGGCTCACCCCTCCACTTT
CASSLGRVGSPLHF
>.|TRBV7-2|many|TRBJ1-6
TGTGCCAGCAGCAGAGACAGCACCGGGTCACCCCTCCACTTT
CASSRDSTGSPLHF
>.|TRBV20-1|many|TRBJ1-2
TGCAGTGCTAGCCGGTTACCTAACTATGGCTACACCTTC
CSASRLPNYGYTF
>.|TRBV13|few|TRBJ1-5
TGTGCCAGCAGCTTAGAGGGGGTGAATCAGCCCCAGCATTTT
CASSLEGVNQPQHF
>TRBD2|TRBV3-1|many|TRBJ2-2
TGTGCCAGCAGCCGACTGACTAGCGGGAACACCGGGGAGCTGTTTTTT
CASSRLTSGNTGELFF
>.|TRBV7-9|.|TRBJ2-2
TGTGCCAGCAGCTCTACTCGAGGGGGGGCCATCGGGGAGCTGTTTTTT
CASSSTRGGAIGELFF
>TRBD1|TRBV4-2|many|TRBJ1-4
TGTGCCAGCAGCCAAATAGACAGGGGGCGAGAAAAACTGTTTTTT
CASSQIDRGREKLFF
>.|TRBV5-1|.|TRBJ1-1
TGCGCCAGCAGCTTGTACACTCTGAACACTGAAGCTTTCTTT
CASSLYTLNTEAFF
>.|TRBV10-3|many|TRBJ1-3
TGTGCCATCACCACAAACGACTGGGCGGGAGGAAACACCATATATTTT
CAITTNDWAGGNTIYF
>.|TRBV12-3/TRBV12-4|many|TRBJ2-1
TGTGCCACCGAGGGCCAGGAATATGAGCAGTTCTTC
CATEGQEYEQFF
>TRBD1|TRBV12-3/TRBV12-4|few|TRBJ2-7
TGTGCCAGCAGTTCACCCGGGACAGGGGACGAGCAGTACTTC
CASSSPGTGDEQYF
>.|TRBV20-1|.|TRBJ2-3
TGCAGTGCTGAGGACAGACGTAGCACAGATACGCAGTATTTT
CSAEDRRSTDTQYF
>.|TRBV6-1|many|TRBJ1-1
TGTGCCAGCAGTGAAGATCGGGGTTGGGGTGAAGCTTTCTTT
CASSEDRGWGEAFF
>TRBD1|TRBV4-2|.|TRBJ2-6
TGTGCCAGCAGCCAGCCACCTCTTGGGACAGGGGTTTCTGGGGCCAACGTCCTGACTTTC
CASSQPPLGTGVSGANVLTF
>TRBD1|TRBV29-1|many|TRBJ1-2
TGCAGCGTTGTCCGGACAGGAGAGTCCTTAGGCTACACCTTC
CSVVRTGESLGYTF
>.|TRBV3-1|.|TRBJ2-4
TGTGCCAGCAGCCCCCTATTTTTCGGACGAACACTAGCCAAAAACATTCAGTACTTC
CASSPLFFGRTLAKNIQYF
>TRBD1|TRBV6-5|many|TRBJ1-1
TGTGCCAGCAGAAAAAGGGGGCGCGCGGACACTGAAGCTTTCTTT
CASRKRGRADTEAFF
>.|TRBV20-1|many|TRBJ2-5
TGCAGTGCTTACCACCAGGAGACCCAGTACTTC
CSAYHQETQYF
>TRBD1|TRBV12-3/TRBV12-4|many|TRBJ1-5
TGTGCCAGCAGCCGGGACAGGAGATTCAATCAGCCCCAGCATTTT
CASSRDRRFNQPQHF
>TRBD1|TRBV19|many|TRBJ1-2
TGTGCCAGTAGTATAGGGCTCGGACAGGCTGGCTATGGCTACACCTTC
CASSIGLGQAGYGYTF
>.|TRBV7-8|many|TRBJ2-6
TGTGCCAGCAGCTTAGGTCTTCGGGGCCCTGGGGCCAACGTCCTGACTTTC
CASSLGLRGPGANVLTF